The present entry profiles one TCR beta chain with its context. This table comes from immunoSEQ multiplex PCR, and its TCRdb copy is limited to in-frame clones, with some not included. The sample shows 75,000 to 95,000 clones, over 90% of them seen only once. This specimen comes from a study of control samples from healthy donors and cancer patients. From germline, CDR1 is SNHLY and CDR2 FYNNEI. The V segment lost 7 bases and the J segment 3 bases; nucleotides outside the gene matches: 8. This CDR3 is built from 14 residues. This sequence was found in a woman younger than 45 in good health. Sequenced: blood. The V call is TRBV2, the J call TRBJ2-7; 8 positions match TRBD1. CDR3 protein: CASIFDGQGYEQYF. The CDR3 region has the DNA TGTGCCAGCATCTTTGACGGACAGGGCTACGAGCAGTACTTC.